This T cell receptor (beta chain) was sequenced in a study of blood T cells in healthy people across ages. With 3 bases removed from V and 0 bases from J, the gap between germline ends came to 13 bases. This CDR3 is 16 amino acids long. Germline loops: CDR1 SGHTA, CDR2 FQGNSA. A second PCR, run for about 6 to 11 cycles, used a sample-barcoded 5' primer plus a J-beta primer mix. TCRdb processed the 5' RACE reads anew with MiXCR; each CDR3 protein has one entry. The table has roughly 1.5 million distinct CDR3 sequences, roughly two fifths seen once. This clonotype was detected ten times or more. Its antigen is not identified. Study conclusions and caveats: It was not possible, with unsorted PBMCs, to conclusively compare naive and antigen-experienced cells.

The V gene is TRBV7-2, the J gene TRBJ2-3; D might be TRBD2 (6 bases). The source material was blood. The clonotype comes from a woman between 18 and 29 years old in good health. Here the CDR3 reads CASSLSLASSTDTQYF. CDR3 DNA sequence: TGTGCCAGCAGCTTGTCGCTAGCGTCTAGCACAGATACGCAGTATTTT. The full variable domain, its missing parts supplied by reference TRBV7-2 and TRBJ2-3, is GAGVSQSPSNKVTEKGKDVELRCDPISGHTALYWYRQSLGQGLEFLIYFQGNSAPDKSGLPSDRFSAERTGGSVSTLTIQRTQQEDSAVYLCASSLSLASSTDTQYFGPGTRLTVL.